In this sample, the clone carrying this T cell receptor beta chain turned up once. This sample stems from a study of PD-1 blockade in classical Hodgkin lymphoma. This CDR3 is built from 12 residues. Germline-derived CDR1 and CDR2 are SGHVS and FQNEAQ. Deletions cut 3 bases from V and 6 bases from J, with 9 bases between. In every patient, relapse followed autologous stem cell transplantation, while exposure to brentuximab vedotin differed. Using immunoSEQ multiplex PCR, the repertoire was profiled, and TCRdb retains in-frame clones only, with some absent. The sample contains about 58,000 clones, approximately 90% of which appear only once.

Sequenced here: peripheral blood mononuclear cells (PBMCs), sampled before the second cycle of nivolumab. The source is a human donor with classical Hodgkin lymphoma. The chain employs TRBV7-8 and TRBJ2-7, with D tentatively TRBD2 (6 bases). Here the CDR3 DNA reads TGTGCCAGCAGCTTTGGAGGGCCCGAGCAGTACTTC. It is translated as CASSFGGPEQYF.